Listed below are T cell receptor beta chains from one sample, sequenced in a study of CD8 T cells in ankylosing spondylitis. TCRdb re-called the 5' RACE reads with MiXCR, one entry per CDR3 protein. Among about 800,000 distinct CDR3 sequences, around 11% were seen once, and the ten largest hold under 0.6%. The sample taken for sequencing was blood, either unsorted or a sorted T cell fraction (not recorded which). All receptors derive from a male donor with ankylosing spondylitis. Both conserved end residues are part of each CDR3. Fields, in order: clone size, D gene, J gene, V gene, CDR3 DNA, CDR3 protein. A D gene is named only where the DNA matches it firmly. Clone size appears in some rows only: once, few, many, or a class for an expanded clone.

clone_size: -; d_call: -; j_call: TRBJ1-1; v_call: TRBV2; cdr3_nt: TGTGCCAGCAGGAGGGGGGAGGCGGGCTTCGTCTTT; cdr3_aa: CASRRGEAGFVF
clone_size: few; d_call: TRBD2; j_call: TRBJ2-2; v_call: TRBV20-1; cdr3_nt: TGCAGTGCTAGGAGCGGGAGGAACACCGGGGAGCTGTTTTTT; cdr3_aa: CSARSGRNTGELFF
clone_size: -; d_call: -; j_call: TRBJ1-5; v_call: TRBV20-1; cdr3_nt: TGCAGTGCTAGAGACGCGGCGGCAAATCAGCCCCAGCATTTT; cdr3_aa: CSARDAAANQPQHF
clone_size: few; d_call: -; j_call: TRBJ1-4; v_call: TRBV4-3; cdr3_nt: TGCGCCAGCAGCCAAGAGTGGGCTGGAGGGATGGCTGAAAAACTGTTTTTT; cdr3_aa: CASSQEWAGGMAEKLFF
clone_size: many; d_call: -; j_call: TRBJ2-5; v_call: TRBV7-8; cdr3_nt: TGTGCCAGCAGCGGGGGCGCCTACGGGGAGACCCAGTACTTC; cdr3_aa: CASSGGAYGETQYF
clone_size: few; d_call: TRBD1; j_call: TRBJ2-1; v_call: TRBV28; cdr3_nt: TGTGCCAGCAGTTTATTGGGACAGGGGAGACCGAATGAGCAGTTCTTC; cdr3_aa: CASSLLGQGRPNEQFF
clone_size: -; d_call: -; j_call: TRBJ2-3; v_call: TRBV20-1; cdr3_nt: TGCAGTGCCCCAGAGTCTAGCACAGATACGCAGTATTTT; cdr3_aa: CSAPESSTDTQYF
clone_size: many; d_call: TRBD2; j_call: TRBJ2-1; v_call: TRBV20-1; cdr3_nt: TGCAGTGCTAGAATCCGAGCGGGAGACAATGAGCAGTTCTTC; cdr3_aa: CSARIRAGDNEQFF
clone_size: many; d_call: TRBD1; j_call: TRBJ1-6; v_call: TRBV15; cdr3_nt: TGTGCCACCAGCAGACTGGACAGGGAGGACTCACCCCTCCACTTT; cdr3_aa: CATSRLDREDSPLHF
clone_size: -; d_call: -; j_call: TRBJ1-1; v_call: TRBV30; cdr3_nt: TGTGCCTGGAGGGCTGGGGGGAGCACTGAAGCTTTCTTT; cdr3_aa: CAWRAGGSTEAFF
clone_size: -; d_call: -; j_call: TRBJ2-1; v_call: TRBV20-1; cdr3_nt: TGCAGTGCTCCCCCCCCCGCGGGTACCTACAATGAGCAGTTCTTC; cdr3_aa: CSAPPPAGTYNEQFF
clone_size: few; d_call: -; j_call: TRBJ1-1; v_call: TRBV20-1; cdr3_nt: TGCAGTGCTAGGGTCAACCCCACTGAAGCTTTCTTT; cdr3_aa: CSARVNPTEAFF
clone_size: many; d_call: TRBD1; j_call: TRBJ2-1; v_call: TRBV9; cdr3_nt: TGTGCCAGCAGCGGGACAGGGGGCAATGAGCAGTTCTTC; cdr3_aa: CASSGTGGNEQFF
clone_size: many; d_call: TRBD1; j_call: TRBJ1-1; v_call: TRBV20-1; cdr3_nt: TGCAGTGCTAGAGGGACAGGGAACACTGAAGCTTTCTTT; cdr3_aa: CSARGTGNTEAFF
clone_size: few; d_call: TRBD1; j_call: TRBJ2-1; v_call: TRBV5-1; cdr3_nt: TGCGCCAGCAGCGTGACCGGGACAGGGCTCTACAATGAGCAGTTCTTC; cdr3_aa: CASSVTGTGLYNEQFF
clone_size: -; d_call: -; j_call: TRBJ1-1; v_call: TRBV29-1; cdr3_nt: TGCAGCGTTAAGGGACCCCTTAGCGACACTGAAGCTTTCTTT; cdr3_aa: CSVKGPLSDTEAFF
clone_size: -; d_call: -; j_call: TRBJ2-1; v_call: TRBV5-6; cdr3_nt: TGTGCCAGCAGTTTCAACCGGGGTTCGGGGCCCTACAATGAGCAGTTCTTC; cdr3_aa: CASSFNRGSGPYNEQFF
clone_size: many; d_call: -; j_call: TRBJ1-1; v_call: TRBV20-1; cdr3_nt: TGCAGCGTAACCGGGACGGTGAACACTGAAGCTTTCTTT; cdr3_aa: CSVTGTVNTEAFF
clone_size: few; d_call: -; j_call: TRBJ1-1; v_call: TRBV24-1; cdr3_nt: TGTGCCACCAGTGATGTGCAGGGCGGGGCTTTCTTT; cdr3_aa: CATSDVQGGAFF
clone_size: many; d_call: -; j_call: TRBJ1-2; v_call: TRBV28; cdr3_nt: TGTGCCAGCAGTTCCCTGGGGGGACTCTATGGCTACACCTTC; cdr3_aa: CASSSLGGLYGYTF
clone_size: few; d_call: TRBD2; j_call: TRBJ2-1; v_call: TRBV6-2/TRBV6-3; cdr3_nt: TGTGCCAGCAGTTCGGCTAGCGGGAGCTCCCGTCCTACCGGAAATGAGCAGTTCTTC; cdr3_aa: CASSSASGSSRPTGNEQFF
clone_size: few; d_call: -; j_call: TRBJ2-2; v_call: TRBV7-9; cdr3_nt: TGTGCCAGCGCAGGGTACGGGGAGCTGTTTTTT; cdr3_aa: CASAGYGELFF
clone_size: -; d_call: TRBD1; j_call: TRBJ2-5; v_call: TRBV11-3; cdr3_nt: TGTGCCAGCAGCTTCGGAGGACAGGGTAGCTTCCAGACCCAGTACTTC; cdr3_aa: CASSFGGQGSFQTQYF
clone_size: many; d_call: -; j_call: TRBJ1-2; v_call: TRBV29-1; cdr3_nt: TGCAGCGTTGTGGGGGCCGCCGAGGGCTACACCTTC; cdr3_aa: CSVVGAAEGYTF
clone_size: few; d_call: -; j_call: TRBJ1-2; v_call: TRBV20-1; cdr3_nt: TGCAGTGCTAGGCCTCCCCCACGAGGACGGCTCCACTATGGCTACACCTTC; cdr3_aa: CSARPPPRGRLHYGYTF
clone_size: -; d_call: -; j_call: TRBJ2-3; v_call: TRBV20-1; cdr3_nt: TGCAGTGCTACCCGGACGGGAAGCACAGATACGCAGTATTTT; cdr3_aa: CSATRTGSTDTQYF
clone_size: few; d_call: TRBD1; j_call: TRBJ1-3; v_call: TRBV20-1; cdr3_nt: TGCAGTGCTCTTTTACAGGGGAGAAACACCATATATTTT; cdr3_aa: CSALLQGRNTIYF
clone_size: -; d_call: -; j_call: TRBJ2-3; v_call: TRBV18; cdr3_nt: TGTGCCAGCTCACCACAAACCAGGGCAGATACGCAGTATTTT; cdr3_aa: CASSPQTRADTQYF
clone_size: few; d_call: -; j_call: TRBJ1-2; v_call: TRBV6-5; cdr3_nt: TGTGCCAGCAGTCCGACAGAGTACTATGGCTACACCTTC; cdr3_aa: CASSPTEYYGYTF
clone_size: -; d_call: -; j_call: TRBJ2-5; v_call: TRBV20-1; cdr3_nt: TGCAGTGCGCGTCAGAGAATTGGGTTCGAGACCCAGTACTTC; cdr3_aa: CSARQRIGFETQYF
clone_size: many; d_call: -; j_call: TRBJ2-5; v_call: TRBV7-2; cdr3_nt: TGTGCCAGCAGCCTCAATCGGGGAGGAGAGACCCAGTACTTC; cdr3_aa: CASSLNRGGETQYF